This T cell receptor beta chain was recovered during a study of shared clonotypes between healthy human individuals. Assay used: immunoSEQ multiplex PCR; TCRdb lists only in-frame clones, some missing. This table has 1.4 million or so clones, approximately 98.5% appearing once. Donors, without exception, were Caucasian adults residing in Nashville, Tennessee. This CDR3 contains 13 residues. The germline V gene encodes CDR1 KGHSH and CDR2 LQKENI. V lost 6 bases to trimming and J lost 2 bases, with 9 bases between them. Sequenced input: naive CD4+ T cells sorted from blood. Subset of the sample: CD45RA+ positively selected. The TCR originated in a man aged 30 to 45 in good health. This sequence joins TRBV18 and TRBJ2-3, with D uncertain. The DNA of the CDR3 is TGTGCCAGCTCTTCGGGTAACACAGATACGCAGTATTTT. Its translation is CASSSGNTDTQYF.